Given below is one TCR beta chain in context. The germline CDR1 and CDR2 sequences are MDHEN and SYDVKM. The germline V and J ends were trimmed by 6 bases and 5 bases, with 6 bases remaining between them. This CDR3 has 11 amino acids. The sample comes from a study of blood T cell repertoires in COVID-19. Study-wide context: Donors in the United States, Italy and Spain gave samples during acute or convalescent COVID-19.

Sequenced by immunoSEQ multiplex PCR; TCRdb stores in-frame clones only, minus some. The profile shows about 190,000 clones, 65% to 80% of them singletons. Material for sequencing was PBMCs or T cells enriched from blood (not recorded which). The sequence was collected from a woman in her fifties or sixties with acute COVID-19. The rearrangement links TRBV28 to TRBJ2-3; D call uncertain. The CDR3 DNA sequence: TGTGCCAGCAGCATCATAGATACGCAGTATTTT. This translates into CASSIIDTQYF. The whole variable domain, filled in from reference TRBV28 and TRBJ2-3, reads DVKVTQSSRYLVKRTGEKVFLECVQDMDHENMFWYRQDPGLGLRLIYFSYDVKMKEKGDIPEGYSVSREKKERFSLILESASTNQTSMYLCASSIIDTQYFGPGTRLTVL.